Listed below are T cell receptor beta chains from one sample, sequenced in a study of blood T cell repertoires in COVID-19. Clones were read by immunoSEQ multiplex PCR, and TCRdb kept only the in-frame ones, dropping some. The sample carries just over 300,000 clones, around 91% recorded once. The specimen sequenced was PBMCs or T cells enriched from blood (not recorded which). The receptors derive from a woman aged 40 to 49 who had recovered from COVID-19. Both conserved end residues are trimmed from each CDR3.

V: TRBV2; J: TRBJ1-5; length: 12; CDR3: ASSDLGSSQPQH
V: TRBV9; J: TRBJ2-1; length: 10; CDR3: ASSVYYNEQF
V: TRBV7-2; J: TRBJ2-3; length: 13; CDR3: ASSSGRPSTDTQY
V: TRBV7-9; J: TRBJ1-1; length: 12; CDR3: ASSFRDLDTEAF
V: TRBV24-1; J: TRBJ1-5; length: 12; CDR3: ATGDPASNQPQH
V: TRBV27; J: TRBJ2-6; length: 16; CDR3: ASSLRDRGHSGANVLT
V: TRBV5-1; J: TRBJ2-3; length: 10; CDR3: ASSLVADTQY
V: TRBV19; J: TRBJ1-1; length: 12; CDR3: ASSIRDNPTEAF
V: TRBV2; J: TRBJ1-4; length: 10; CDR3: ASRRANEKLF
V: TRBV5-1; J: TRBJ2-3; length: 16; CDR3: ASSLETGPRRKTDTQY
V: TRBV6-2/TRBV6-3; J: TRBJ2-5; length: 16; CDR3: ASSPLRDREGVGETQY
V: TRBV10-3; J: TRBJ1-3; length: 14; CDR3: ASYGAGWSSGNTIY
V: TRBV25-1; J: TRBJ2-7; length: 12; CDR3: ASSPRAGPSEQY
V: TRBV30; J: TRBJ1-2; length: 12; CDR3: AWSVSRSGVGYT
V: TRBV19; J: TRBJ1-3; length: 12; CDR3: ASKEQNSGNTIY
V: TRBV7-2; J: TRBJ2-4; length: 13; CDR3: ASSFSSGSQNIQY
V: TRBV15; J: TRBJ1-3; length: 14; CDR3: ATSSRKGSSGNTIY
V: TRBV11-2; J: TRBJ1-1; length: 11; CDR3: ASSLYPDSEAF
V: TRBV4-1; J: TRBJ1-6; length: 12; CDR3: ASRGDRGNSPLH
V: TRBV28; J: TRBJ1-6; length: 13; CDR3: ASSPRDRGYSPLH
V: TRBV28; J: TRBJ2-7; length: 13; CDR3: ASRPDRGFTYEQY
V: TRBV3-1/TRBV3-2; J: TRBJ2-7; length: 14; CDR3: ASSQAGRARGYEQY
V: TRBV9; J: TRBJ2-1; length: 14; CDR3: ASSPEGAGGYNEQF
V: TRBV28; J: TRBJ2-7; length: 13; CDR3: ASSPGLAGPSEQY
V: TRBV9; J: TRBJ1-1; length: 13; CDR3: ASSVGSLTNTEAF
V: TRBV6-5; J: TRBJ2-7; length: 13; CDR3: ASSSRDRAAYEQY
V: TRBV6-1; J: TRBJ2-7; length: 13; CDR3: ASREGDLAPYEQY
V: TRBV6-4; J: TRBJ1-1; length: 14; CDR3: ASSVGDRGWGTEAF
V: TRBV7-9; J: TRBJ1-2; length: 13; CDR3: ASSVTGGDFYGYT
V: TRBV7-2; J: TRBJ2-7; length: 11; CDR3: ASSHGHLYEQY
V: TRBV19; J: TRBJ2-3; length: 13; CDR3: ASSIGAGARDTQY
V: TRBV19; J: TRBJ2-2; length: 13; CDR3: ASRGGAGNTGELF
V: TRBV11-1; J: TRBJ2-4; length: 12; CDR3: ASSVGQGADIQY
V: TRBV5-6; J: TRBJ1-2; length: 9; CDR3: ASSQLYGYT
V: TRBV5-4; J: TRBJ1-2; length: 12; CDR3: ASSFNRGGYGYT
V: TRBV3-1/TRBV3-2; J: TRBJ2-5; length: 12; CDR3: ASRPTTGQETQY
V: TRBV29-1; J: TRBJ1-5; length: 12; CDR3: SVGQGASNQPQH
V: TRBV3-1/TRBV3-2; J: TRBJ1-2; length: 13; CDR3: ASSQDWTGVYGYT
V: TRBV29-1; J: TRBJ2-7; length: 11; CDR3: SASGQGSAEQY
V: TRBV30; J: TRBJ1-4; length: 11; CDR3: AWRMGAGEKLF
V: TRBV20-1; J: TRBJ1-5; length: 13; CDR3: SASSAGVGNQPQH
V: TRBV6-6; J: TRBJ1-2; length: 12; CDR3: ASSYSQQGSGYT
V: TRBV6-5; J: TRBJ1-5; length: 12; CDR3: ASRTGGGNQPQH